This T cell receptor (beta chain) was captured in a study of Graves' ophthalmopathy and Graves' hyperthyroidism. V lost 5 bases, J lost 8 bases, and 10 bases stayed unmatched. The CDR3 is 14 amino acids. Germline V CDR1 and CDR2: SGHTA, FQGTGA. Scientists amplified the TCR beta CDR3 regions from RNA transcripts. HTBI primers primed a first-round RT-PCR, and a second-round multiplex PCR followed. Via MiXCR, TCRdb re-called the multiplex PCR reads, giving one row per CDR3 protein. This table holds hundreds of thousands of distinct CDR3 sequences, roughly 20% found once. The receptor's source is a woman aged 18-30 years with stable Graves' hyperthyroidism. Some clones in this sample may be carry-over from other donors' samples. The V and J genes are TRBV7-3 and TRBJ1-2; 8 bases align to TRBD1. Input material: peripheral blood. Here the CDR3 reads CASSVGQGGEGYTF. CDR3 nucleotides: TGTGCCAGCAGCGTCGGACAGGGTGGTGAAGGCTACACCTTC.